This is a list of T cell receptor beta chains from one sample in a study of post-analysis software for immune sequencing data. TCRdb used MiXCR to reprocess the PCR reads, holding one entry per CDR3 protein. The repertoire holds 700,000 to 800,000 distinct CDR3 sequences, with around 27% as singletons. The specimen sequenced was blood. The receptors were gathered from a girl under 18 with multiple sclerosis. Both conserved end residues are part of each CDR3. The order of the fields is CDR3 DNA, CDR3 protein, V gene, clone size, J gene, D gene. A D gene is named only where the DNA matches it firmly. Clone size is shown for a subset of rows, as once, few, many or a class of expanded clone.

CDR3nt: TGTGCCAGCAGCTACCCCCGAAACGCGCGGGGGAACAATGAGCAGTTCTTC; CDR3aa: CASSYPRNARGNNEQFF; v_gene: TRBV11-2; abundance: few; j_gene: TRBJ2-1; d_gene: TRBD2
CDR3nt: TGCGCCAGCAGCCAAGATTCGGGATTTCGCACAGATACGCAGTATTTT; CDR3aa: CASSQDSGFRTDTQYF; v_gene: TRBV4-3; abundance: once; j_gene: TRBJ2-3; d_gene: -
CDR3nt: TGCAGCGTTGAAGGCGGGACGGGCAACAATGAGCAGTTCTTC; CDR3aa: CSVEGGTGNNEQFF; v_gene: TRBV29-1; abundance: many; j_gene: TRBJ2-1; d_gene: -
CDR3nt: TGCAGCGTTGGACATCCCGGGACAACAGAGACCCAGTACTTC; CDR3aa: CSVGHPGTTETQYF; v_gene: TRBV29-1; abundance: few; j_gene: TRBJ2-5; d_gene: -
CDR3nt: TGTGCCAGCAGTGGGTGGACTAGAGCCGAGCAGTACTTC; CDR3aa: CASSGWTRAEQYF; v_gene: TRBV6-1; abundance: -; j_gene: TRBJ2-7; d_gene: TRBD2
CDR3nt: TGCAGCGTTGGATTACTATCTCTGAGGGCCCAAGAGACCCAGTACTTC; CDR3aa: CSVGLLSLRAQETQYF; v_gene: TRBV29-1; abundance: -; j_gene: TRBJ2-5; d_gene: -
CDR3nt: TGCGCCAGCAGTGGGCCAAGACCCGGGGCCAACGTCCTGACTTTC; CDR3aa: CASSGPRPGANVLTF; v_gene: TRBV10-2; abundance: -; j_gene: TRBJ2-6; d_gene: -
CDR3nt: TGCGCCAGCAGCTTGAATCCTGGGCAGGGACTCTACAATGAGCAGTTCTTC; CDR3aa: CASSLNPGQGLYNEQFF; v_gene: TRBV5-1; abundance: -; j_gene: TRBJ2-1; d_gene: -
CDR3nt: TGCAGTGCATGGGACAGGAATAGCAATCAGCCCCAGCATTTT; CDR3aa: CSAWDRNSNQPQHF; v_gene: TRBV20-1; abundance: few; j_gene: TRBJ1-5; d_gene: TRBD1
CDR3nt: TGTGCCAGCAGCTCCGGACAGGGGGGGAACTATGGCTACACCTTC; CDR3aa: CASSSGQGGNYGYTF; v_gene: TRBV9; abundance: -; j_gene: TRBJ1-2; d_gene: TRBD1
CDR3nt: TGTGCCAGCAGTAATCACAGGGTCTCTGGGGCCAACGTCCTGACTTTC; CDR3aa: CASSNHRVSGANVLTF; v_gene: TRBV27; abundance: many; j_gene: TRBJ2-6; d_gene: -
CDR3nt: TGCGCCAGCCGGGGAGCGGGCTCGGATCACGAGCAGTACTTC; CDR3aa: CASRGAGSDHEQYF; v_gene: TRBV5-1; abundance: -; j_gene: TRBJ2-7; d_gene: -
CDR3nt: TGTGCCAGCAGCTTACAAGGGACAGGGAATAATTCACCCCTCCACTTT; CDR3aa: CASSLQGTGNNSPLHF; v_gene: TRBV7-2; abundance: few; j_gene: TRBJ1-6; d_gene: TRBD1
CDR3nt: TGTGCCAGCAACCGGGACAGAAACACAGATACGCAGTATTTT; CDR3aa: CASNRDRNTDTQYF; v_gene: TRBV3-1; abundance: -; j_gene: TRBJ2-3; d_gene: TRBD1
CDR3nt: TGCGCCAGCAGCCCCCAGACAGGGTCCGAGGAGCAGTACTTC; CDR3aa: CASSPQTGSEEQYF; v_gene: TRBV4-3; abundance: many; j_gene: TRBJ2-7; d_gene: TRBD1
CDR3nt: TGTGCCAGCCGGACCGGGACTAGCGGGAGTTCATCTGATACGCAGTATTTT; CDR3aa: CASRTGTSGSSSDTQYF; v_gene: TRBV28; abundance: few; j_gene: TRBJ2-3; d_gene: TRBD2
CDR3nt: TGTGCCATCTGGACGGAGAACACTGAAGCTTTCTTT; CDR3aa: CAIWTENTEAFF; v_gene: TRBV10-3; abundance: -; j_gene: TRBJ1-1; d_gene: -
CDR3nt: TGTGCCAGCAGCTTCGGACTAGCGGGGATTCGGGATACGCAGTATTTT; CDR3aa: CASSFGLAGIRDTQYF; v_gene: TRBV7-9; abundance: once; j_gene: TRBJ2-3; d_gene: TRBD2
CDR3nt: TGTGCCAGCAGCTTAGCGGGAGGGCCTCACAATGAGCAGTTCTTC; CDR3aa: CASSLAGGPHNEQFF; v_gene: TRBV5-6; abundance: many; j_gene: TRBJ2-1; d_gene: TRBD2
CDR3nt: TGCGCCAGCAGCCAAGGGATAGCCTACGGGCAGTACTTC; CDR3aa: CASSQGIAYGQYF; v_gene: TRBV4-1; abundance: -; j_gene: TRBJ2-7; d_gene: -
CDR3nt: TGCGCCAGCAGCGTAGGGAGGAACGCCTACAATGAGCAGTTCTTC; CDR3aa: CASSVGRNAYNEQFF; v_gene: TRBV4-3; abundance: -; j_gene: TRBJ2-1; d_gene: -
CDR3nt: TGCAGTGCTAGAGGGTTCTTACCACCATTACCGGGACAGGGACAAGAGACCCAGTACTTC; CDR3aa: CSARGFLPPLPGQGQETQYF; v_gene: TRBV20-1; abundance: few; j_gene: TRBJ2-5; d_gene: TRBD1